These 30 T cell receptor beta chains were sequenced from one sample in a study of molecular identifiers for immune sequencing clone quantification. TCRdb ran MiXCR on the PCR reads and lists one entry per CDR3 protein. The table has 600,000 to 650,000 distinct CDR3 sequences, 15% to 20% seen once. Sample: naive CD8+ T cells from blood, with Jurkat cell RNA spiked in. Subset: FACS-sorted CD8+CD4-CCR7+CD45RA+ naive T cells. Every receptor here comes from a human donor in good health. Some libraries in this study had Jurkat cell RNA spiked in.

There are many counts of this clonotype. The chain recombines TRBV18 with TRBJ2-7, with D perhaps given as TRBD1 or TRBD2 (5 bases each). The V and J ends lost 6 bases and 5 bases respectively, with 14 bases between them. This CDR3 has 13 amino acids. Germline CDR1 reads KGHSH; CDR2 reads LQKENI. CDR3 DNA sequence: TGTGCCAGCTCCGGGGACCCGTCGGACGAGCAGTACTTC. Translation: CASSGDPSDEQYF.

As for this clonotype: One end of the junction varies from germline; a read error may be responsible. V and J are TRBV27 and TRBJ2-5; 7 bases map to TRBD1. The V gene's germline CDR1 is MNHEY and CDR2 SMNVEV (reference sequence). The CDR3 is made up of 16 amino acids. Here the CDR3 DNA reads TGTGCCAGCAGTAAAACCGGGACAGCCCTCCAAGAGACCAAGTACTTC. It is translated as CASSKTGTALQETKYF.

This chain connects TRBV2 to TRBJ2-7; a possible D gene is TRBD1 (5 bases). V was shortened by 6 bases and J by 7 bases, with 7 bases between the two germline ends. Germline lookup yields CDR1 SNHLY and CDR2 FYNNEI. The CDR3 length is 10 residues. This CDR3 is CASRGLEQYF. DNA for the CDR3: TGTGCCAGCAGGGGGCTGGAGCAGTACTTC.

This clonotype was picked up one time. This may be a read error: a much more frequent sequence differs by one nucleotide. V and J are TRBV5-5 and TRBJ1-5; 11 bases line up with TRBD1. Germline assignment: CDR1 SGHKS and CDR2 YYEKEE (reference sequence). The CDR3 length is 16 residues. The CDR3 region has the DNA TGTGCCAGCAGCTCCGGACAGGGGGCTGGATGGCAGCCCCGGCATTTT. Translating gives CASSSGQGAGWQPRHF.

Worth noting for this clonotype: This could be a read error, since a much larger clone is one nucleotide away. The rearrangement joins TRBV3-1 to TRBJ2-5, with D uncertain. This CDR3 contains 14 residues. With 1 base removed from V and 3 bases from J, the gap between germline ends came to 9 bases. The germline V gene has CDR1 LGHDT and CDR2 YNNKEL (reference sequence). The CDR3 loop reads CASSQAVSEETQYF. The CDR3 region has the DNA TGTGCCAGCAGCCAAGCTGTGAGCGAAGAGACCCAGTACTTC.

Comment on this clonotype: With a much larger clone just one base away, this may be a read error. The genes are TRBV24-1 and TRBJ2-3; no firm D call. This CDR3 has 13 residues. The germline V and J ends were trimmed by 1 base and 2 bases, with 3 bases remaining between them. In germline, CDR1 is KGHDR, CDR2 SFDVKD. The CDR3 loop is CATSDFHTDTQYF. The CDR3 nucleotides read TGTGCCACCAGTGATTTCCACACAGATACGCAGTATTTT.

This clonotype has ten or more counts. V usage is TRBV12-3 or TRBV12-4 and J usage is TRBJ1-5; 10 bases map to TRBD1. V gave up 4 bases and J gave up 4 bases; unmatched junction bases: 4. The CDR3 consists of 15 residues. For the CDR3, the DNA is TGTGCCAGCAGTTACGTGGGACAGGGGAATCAGCCCCAGCATTTT. Translation gives CASSYVGQGNQPQHF.

Many counts were recorded for this clonotype. The chain recombines TRBV28 with TRBJ2-4; 11 bases agree with TRBD2. After removal of 5 bases from V and 8 bases from J, the junction contained 8 bases not matched to a gene. In germline, CDR1 is MDHEN, CDR2 SYDVKM. The CDR3 has 15 residues. CDR3 residues: CASSPRTSGPDIQYF. In nucleotides, the CDR3 is TGTGCCAGCAGTCCTCGGACTAGCGGGCCTGACATTCAGTACTTC.

This clonotype was seen only a few times. The V call is TRBV15, the J call TRBJ1-5; D possibly corresponds to TRBD1 (5 bases). Trimming took off 8 bases at V and 6 bases at J, with 14 bases between the two ends. This CDR3 has 13 residues. Germline loops: CDR1 LNHNV, CDR2 YYDKDF (reference sequence). The CDR3 region is CATGATAGQPQHF. CDR3 in DNA: TGTGCCACCGGGGCGACAGCGGGTCAGCCCCAGCATTTT.

The table lists this clonotype with a few counts. The J gene is TRBJ2-7, the V gene TRBV4-1, with D perhaps TRBD2 (7 bases). The CDR3 has 15 residues. Germline values: CDR1 MGHRA, CDR2 YSYEKL. V was cut by 3 bases and J by 2 bases, with 14 bases left in between. The DNA for the CDR3 is TGCGCCAGCAGCCAGGGGGGGGGCACAGCCTACGAGCAGTACTTC. Its protein product is CASSQGGGTAYEQYF.

This clonotype has just a few counts. The chain uses TRBV27 and TRBJ2-1; 8 bases are shared with TRBD2. Germline CDR1 is MNHEY and CDR2 is SMNVEV (reference sequence). This CDR3 is built from 16 residues. Germline trimming cut 5 bases from V and 4 bases from J; bases unmatched to any gene: 10. DNA of the CDR3: TGTGCCAGCAGTCCAGTCGAGGTAGCGGGATACAATGAGCAGTTCTTC. Its translation: CASSPVEVAGYNEQFF.

A note on this clonotype: A much larger clone differs from this one at a single base, so this may be a read error. V usage is TRBV28 and J usage is TRBJ1-1; D may be TRBD1 (5 bases). The CDR3 spans 16 residues. Germline V gene lookup returns CDR1 MDHEN and CDR2 SYDVKM. Written as DNA, the CDR3 is TGTGCCAGCAGTTTACCAAGTGTCAGGGCTTCTTCTGAGGCTTTCTTT. Amino acid sequence: CASSLPSVRASSEAFF.

About this clonotype: This may stem from a read error, because a much larger clone lies one nucleotide away. This rearrangement joins TRBV4-3 to TRBJ2-3; TRBD2 might be the D (5 bases). The CDR3 contains 17 residues. Per germline, CDR1 LGHNA and CDR2 YSLEER. The CDR3: CASSQGFRTASIDTQYF. The CDR3 nucleotides are TGCGCCAGCAGCCAAGGATTCCGGACTGCTAGCATAGATACGCAGTATTTT.

This clonotype came up a few times. The rearrangement links TRBV11-2 to TRBJ1-1; tentatively, D is TRBD1 (6 bases). Germline V gives CDR1 SGHAT, CDR2 FQNNGV. With 3 bases removed from V and 0 bases from J, the gap between germline ends came to 14 bases. CDR3 length equals 16 residues. In DNA form, the CDR3 reads TGTGCCAGCAGCTTGTTCCTAGGGGGATTGAACACTGAAGCTTTCTTT. Residues: CASSLFLGGLNTEAFF. Complete variable domain (other parts from reference TRBV11-2 and TRBJ1-1): EAGVAQSPRYKIIEKRQSVAFWCNPISGHATLYWYQQILGQGPKLLIQFQNNGVVDDSQLPKDRFSAERLKGVDSTLKIQPAKLEDSAVYLCASSLFLGGLNTEAFFGQGTRLTVV.

In regard to this clonotype: A much more abundant neighbour one base away suggests this may be a read error. V is TRBV30 and J is TRBJ1-5; maybe TRBD1 (5 bases). CDR1 and CDR2 (germline): GTSNPN, SVGIG (reference sequence). The CDR3 is 15 residues long. V was shortened by 1 base and J by 5 bases, with 15 bases between the two germline ends. The CDR3 DNA reads as TGTGCCTGGAGTGGTGGCCATGGGGCGGATCAGCCCCAGCATTTT. Protein product: CAWSGGHGADQPQHF.

The V call is TRBV7-9, the J call TRBJ1-2, with D unclear. Germline assignment: CDR1 SEHNR and CDR2 FQNEAQ (reference sequence). V lost 8 bases to trimming and J lost 4 bases, with 20 bases between them. The CDR3 length is 15 residues. The CDR3 DNA sequence: TGTGCCAGCGGAATAGAGGGAGGATTGGCCTATGGCTACACCTTC. Protein product: CASGIEGGLAYGYTF.

As for this clonotype: This sequence may be a read error, since a much larger clone differs from it by one base. The V and J genes are TRBV28 and TRBJ1-1, with 7 bases that match TRBD1. The CDR3 sequence is 14 residues long. Germline V CDR1 and CDR2: MDHEN, SYDVKM. The trim removed 8 bases at V and 0 bases at J, leaving 6 bases unmatched. The CDR3 DNA is TGTGCCAGCGGTTGGAGGGGGCTGAACACTGAAGCTTTCTTT. Its translation: CASGWRGLNTEAFF.

This clonotype has ten or more counts. The chain carries TRBV5-6 and TRBJ2-5, with D uncertain. Trimming stripped 1 base from V and 7 bases from J, with 17 bases between. The germline gives CDR1 SGHDT, CDR2 YYEEEE. The CDR3 contains 15 residues. The CDR3: CASSLITAVGGTQYF. The DNA of the CDR3 is TGTGCCAGCAGCTTGATTACGGCGGTCGGCGGGACCCAGTACTTC.

The table lists this clonotype with many counts. The chain uses TRBV28 and TRBJ2-7; D is possibly TRBD1 (5 bases). The germline CDR1 and CDR2 sequences are MDHEN and SYDVKM. Trimming stripped 2 bases from V and 2 bases from J, with 13 bases between. This CDR3 region has 15 residues. The CDR3 is CASSLRGPLTYEQYF. As DNA, the CDR3 is TGTGCCAGCAGTTTAAGGGGCCCATTGACCTACGAGCAGTACTTC.

At least ten counts were recorded for this clonotype. The rearrangement links TRBV6-5 to TRBJ2-5; D is unresolved. This CDR3 is 12 amino acids long. Germline V gene sequence: CDR1 MNHEY, CDR2 SVGAGI. The V gene lost 6 bases and the J gene lost 7 bases, with 12 bases spanning the gap. In nucleotides, the CDR3 is TGTGCCAGCAGCCGCGACTGGGTGACCCAGTACTTC. Translating gives CASSRDWVTQYF.

In its sample, this clonotype was seen many times. J is TRBJ1-1 and V is TRBV4-3; the D is unclear. CDR3 length equals 13 residues. The germline V gene encodes CDR1 LGHNA and CDR2 YSLEER. Trimming left V 0 bases short and J 7 bases short, with 9 bases between. The CDR3 bases are TGCGCCAGCAGCCAAGATCGGGGAAATGAAGCTTTCTTT. Protein: CASSQDRGNEAFF.

This clonotype has at least ten counts. This chain links TRBV12-3 or TRBV12-4 with TRBJ1-1, with D tentatively TRBD1 (5 bases). This CDR3 region has 15 residues. V lost 5 bases, J lost 1 base, and 14 bases lay in between. CDR3 in DNA: TGTGCCAGCAGTCGTACCGGGACGGAGAACACTGAAGCTTTCTTT. Its protein is CASSRTGTENTEAFF.

Concerning this clonotype: A much larger clone is a single base away; this may be a read error. The V and J genes are TRBV10-2 and TRBJ1-1; TRBD1 might be the D (5 bases). Per the germline V gene, CDR1 is WSHSY and CDR2 is SAAADI. CDR3 length: 18 residues. The CDR3 region is CASSESTGLHIVNTETFF. CDR3 DNA sequence: TGCGCCAGCAGTGAGTCGACGGGACTCCACATCGTGAACACTGAAACTTTCTTT.

This clonotype was seen repeatedly, ten times or more. V and J are TRBV6-2 or TRBV6-3 and TRBJ1-1; no clear D. Trimming took off 2 bases at V and 4 bases at J, with 8 bases between the two ends. This CDR3 contains 13 residues. Germline assignment: CDR1 MNHEY and CDR2 SVGEGT. CDR3 sequence: CASSYPQSTEAFF. The DNA of the CDR3 is TGTGCCAGCAGTTACCCGCAGAGCACTGAAGCTTTCTTT.

In its sample, this clonotype was seen many times. The V call is TRBV30, the J call TRBJ1-1; 8 nucleotides align to TRBD1. The V segment lost 3 bases and the J segment 6 bases; nucleotides outside the gene matches: 6. CDR3 length: 13 amino acids. Looked up from germline, CDR1 is GTSNPN and CDR2 is SVGIG (reference sequence). CDR3 coding DNA: TGTGCCTGGAGGGCCAGGACAGGGCCTGAAGCTTTCTTT. It yields the protein CAWRARTGPEAFF. The full variable domain, its missing parts supplied by reference TRBV30 and TRBJ1-1, is SQTIHQWPATLVQPVGSPLSLECTVEGTSNPNLYWYRQAAGRGLQLLFYSVGIGQISSEVPQNLSASRPQDRQFILSSKKLLLSDSGFYLCAWRARTGPEAFFGQGTRLTVV.

This clonotype was recorded many times. The CDR3 loop reads CASSFPGPQGEAFF. CDR3 nucleotide sequence: TGTGCCAGCAGTTTCCCGGGGCCCCAGGGTGAAGCTTTCTTT. The chain links TRBV28 to TRBJ1-1, with D maybe TRBD1 (5 bases). V was shortened by 3 bases and J by 7 bases, with 15 bases between the two germline ends. Germline CDR1 is MDHEN and CDR2 is SYDVKM. The CDR3 totals 14 residues.

The table lists this clonotype with many counts. CDR3 in DNA: TGTGCCAGCAGCCGACGGAACCAAGAGACCCAGTACTTC. Translating it yields CASSRRNQETQYF. The chain joins TRBV5-6 to TRBJ2-5; D remains ambiguous. This CDR3 is 13 amino acids long. V lost 4 bases, J lost 0 bases, and 7 bases lay in between. Germline CDR1 and CDR2: SGHDT and YYEEEE. The full variable domain, its missing parts supplied by reference TRBV5-6 and TRBJ2-5, is DAGVTQSPTHLIKTRGQQVTLRCSPKSGHDTVSWYQQALGQGPQFIFQYYEEEERQRGNFPDRFSGHQFPNYSSELNVNALLLGDSALYLCASSRRNQETQYFGPGTRLLVL.

This clonotype was seen repeatedly, ten times or more. The V call is TRBV12-3 or TRBV12-4, the J call TRBJ2-1, with D perhaps matching TRBD1 or TRBD2 (5 bases each). The V and J ends lost 1 base and 6 bases respectively, with 16 bases between them. This CDR3 has 16 amino acids. The CDR3: CASSLGDWGLANEQFF. The DNA of the CDR3 is TGTGCCAGCAGTTTAGGGGATTGGGGGTTGGCCAATGAGCAGTTCTTC.

This clonotype has a count of ten or more. This chain links TRBV4-3 with TRBJ1-3; D not certain. The CDR3 extends over 15 amino acids. Germline V gene sequence: CDR1 LGHNA, CDR2 YSLEER. Trimming pared 4 bases from V and 2 bases from J, leaving 12 bases between. This CDR3 reads CASSPTDMTGNTIYF. In DNA form, the CDR3 reads TGCGCCAGCAGCCCCACCGATATGACTGGAAACACCATATATTTT.

This clonotype has at least ten counts. The chain couples TRBV12-5 to TRBJ2-1, with D perhaps TRBD1 (6 bases). CDR3 length: 14 amino acids. Germline lookup yields CDR1 LGHNT and CDR2 FRNRAP. V lost 5 bases and J 8 bases, leaving 16 bases between the germline ends. CDR3 sequence: CASGPPNRADEQFF. CDR3 DNA: TGTGCTAGTGGTCCGCCAAACAGGGCCGATGAGCAGTTCTTC.